The clone carrying this T cell receptor beta chain has just a few counts. Its specificity is not known. The source of the sample is a study of T cell responses to AZD1222 COVID-19 vaccine. Study-wide points: Clonal diversity may have been underestimated in mostly white British donors. Variant regions that are unmutated are reportedly the target of nearly half of spike-specific TCRs.

Method: immunoSEQ multiplex PCR; TCRdb's copy keeps in-frame clones and lacks some. Among more than 85,000 clones listed, 80% to 90% were seen once. Germline V gives CDR1 SGHNT, CDR2 YYREEE (reference sequence). This CDR3 is built from 14 residues. Deletions cut 1 base from V and 2 bases from J, with 10 bases between. This specimen was peripheral blood, taken on day 0 of AZD1222 vaccination. The TCR sequence derives from an adult in good health. This rearrangement joins TRBV5-4 to TRBJ2-7; weak D call: TRBD2 (6 bases). The chain's CDR3 is CASSLTGATYEQYF. Here the CDR3 DNA reads TGTGCCAGCAGCTTGACGGGAGCTACCTACGAGCAGTACTTC.